Listed here are 25 T cell receptor beta chains from one sample, sequenced in a study of shared clonotypes between healthy human individuals. The repertoire was sequenced with immunoSEQ multiplex PCR; TCRdb's copy has only in-frame clones and lacks some. The profile shows hundreds of thousands of clones, 60% to 80% of them singletons. The material sequenced was PBMCs. The receptors were gathered from a woman between 40 and 50 years old in good health. Some clones in this sample may be carry-over from other donors' samples.

This sequence joins TRBV19 and TRBJ1-1; D unclear. The CDR3 has 13 residues. Germline values: CDR1 LNHDA, CDR2 SQIVND (reference sequence). Deletions cut 6 bases from V and 0 bases from J, with 8 bases between. As DNA, the CDR3 is TGTGCCAGTAGCAATACAGTGAACACTGAAGCTTTCTTT. Protein product: CASSNTVNTEAFF.

The V and J genes are TRBV28 and TRBJ2-7, with D unclear. The CDR3 is made up of 13 amino acids. Germline V lookup: CDR1 MDHEN, CDR2 SYDVKM. V shed 11 bases and J shed 0 bases, with 14 bases lying between them. CDR3 DNA sequence: TGTGCCGCCCCTCGGGTGCCCTCCTACGAGCAGTACTTC. It specifies CAAPRVPSYEQYF.

The CDR3 here is CASSFSGIAGELFF. In nucleotides, the CDR3 is TGTGCCAGCAGCTTTAGCGGGATCGCGGGGGAGCTGTTTTTT. The J gene is TRBJ2-2, the V gene TRBV7-2, with 8 bases matching TRBD2. Germline CDR1 reads SGHTA; CDR2 reads FQGNSA. The CDR3 runs to 14 residues. V shed 3 bases, J shed 8 bases, and the junction held 5 bases outside the gene matches. Full variable domain (rest looked up from reference TRBV7-2 and TRBJ2-2): GAGVSQSPSNKVTEKGKDVELRCDPISGHTALYWYRQSLGQGLEFLIYFQGNSAPDKSGLPSDRFSAERTGGSVSTLTIQRTQQEDSAVYLCASSFSGIAGELFFGEGSRLTVL.

The chain links TRBV28 to TRBJ2-5, with D possibly TRBD2 on 5 matching bases. CDR1 and CDR2 from the germline V gene are MDHEN and SYDVKM. V lost 4 bases and J 2 bases, leaving 14 bases between the germline ends. The CDR3 has 15 residues. The chain's CDR3 is CASSWGEGAQETQYF. For the CDR3, the DNA is TGTGCCAGCAGTTGGGGTGAGGGAGCACAAGAGACCCAGTACTTC.

The rearrangement links TRBV6-6 to TRBJ2-5, with no clear D. Germline assignment: CDR1 MNHNY and CDR2 SVGAGI (reference sequence). Deletions cut 2 bases from V and 4 bases from J, with 8 bases between. The CDR3 is 13 residues long. The CDR3: CASSYRAVETQYF. CDR3 in DNA: TGTGCCAGCAGTTACCGAGCCGTAGAGACCCAGTACTTC.

This chain connects TRBV5-1 to TRBJ2-7; D unresolved. The CDR3 runs 14 residues. CDR1 is SGHRS, CDR2 YFSETQ, per germline. V gave up 0 bases and J gave up 3 bases, with 10 bases separating them. CDR3: CASSLDRANYEQYF. CDR3 bases: TGCGCCAGCAGCTTGGACAGAGCAAACTACGAGCAGTACTTC.

The V gene is TRBV4-3, the J gene TRBJ2-7; a weak D match, TRBD2 (5 bases). CDR3 length: 14 amino acids. Germline CDR1 is LGHNA and CDR2 is YSLEER. Trimming cost V 4 bases and J 2 bases, with 12 bases left between them. In DNA form, the CDR3 reads TGCGCCAGCAGCCGCCGGACGGGAACCTACGAGCAGTACTTC. This translates into CASSRRTGTYEQYF.

The V gene is TRBV29-1, the J gene TRBJ1-3; D gene unclear. Germline CDR1 SQVTM, CDR2 ANQGSEA. There are 12 residues in the CDR3. The CDR3 DNA reads TGCAGTACCGTGGCAGGAGGAAACACCATATATTTT. Encoded protein: CSTVAGGNTIYF.

The chain uses TRBV5-4 and TRBJ2-3; 10 nucleotides agree with TRBD2. With 0 bases clipped from V and 4 bases from J, the junction kept 5 bases outside the gene matches. The CDR3 contains 16 residues. The V gene's germline CDR1 is SGHNT and CDR2 YYREEE (reference sequence). The CDR3 reads CASSLVAGGGSDTQYF. In DNA form, the CDR3 reads TGTGCCAGCAGCTTGGTAGCGGGGGGAGGGTCAGATACGCAGTATTTT.

As to this clone: A far more abundant clone sits one base away, making this likely a read error. This chain joins TRBV25-1 and TRBJ2-7, with 10 positions matching TRBD1. CDR1 and CDR2 (germline): MGHDK, SYGVNS. The ends lost 3 bases at V and 8 bases at J; junction bases unmatched: 7. This CDR3 spans 14 amino acids. The CDR3 here is CASSDRDRGYKQYF. CDR3 coding DNA: TGTGCCAGCAGTGACCGGGACAGGGGTTACAAGCAGTACTTC.

V and J are TRBV11-1 and TRBJ2-1; 10 bases are a match to TRBD2. The CDR3 consists of 15 residues. The trim removed 2 bases at V and 5 bases at J, leaving 3 bases unmatched. Germline V gives CDR1 SGHAT, CDR2 FQDESV (reference sequence). The CDR3 DNA reads as TGTGCCAGCAGCTTAACTAGCGGGAATGACAATGAGCAGTTCTTC. As protein: CASSLTSGNDNEQFF.

This clone was found once. The chain joins TRBV18 to TRBJ1-1, with 7 positions matching TRBD1. Looked up from germline, CDR1 is KGHSH and CDR2 is LQKENI. CDR3 length: 13 residues. V shed 2 bases and J 5 bases; nucleotides not matched to a gene: 2. The chain's CDR3 is CASSPNRGTEAFF. The CDR3 DNA reads as TGTGCCAGCTCACCAAACAGGGGTACTGAAGCTTTCTTT.

Only a few counts were recorded for this clone. The chain has TRBV11-2 and TRBJ2-1, with 16 bases identical to TRBD2. V lost 5 bases, J lost 2 bases, and 6 bases stayed unmatched. The CDR3 runs to 18 residues. Germline CDR1 and CDR2: SGHAT and FQNNGV. The chain's CDR3 is CASSTTGTSGRAYNEQFF. The DNA of the CDR3 is TGTGCCAGCAGCACAACCGGGACTAGCGGGAGGGCCTACAATGAGCAGTTCTTC.

A word on this clone: A read error likely explains this, since a far larger clone differs by one base. At the DNA level, this CDR3 is encoded by other sequences in the same sample as well. V usage is TRBV11-2 and J usage is TRBJ2-5; D remains ambiguous. Germline CDR1 SGHAT, CDR2 FQNNGV. The CDR3 has 14 residues. Trimming removed 3 bases at V and 8 bases at J, with 16 bases between. CDR3 amino acids: CASSFGQAKGTQYF. The CDR3 DNA follows: TGTGCCAGCAGCTTTGGGCAGGCTAAGGGCACCCAGTACTTC.

The genes are TRBV4-2 and TRBJ2-4; 7 nucleotides align to TRBD2. With V trimmed by 1 base and J by 2 bases, 14 bases remained unmatched. Germline V gene sequence: CDR1 LGHNA, CDR2 YNFKEQ. This CDR3 spans 19 amino acids. CDR3 DNA sequence: TGTGCCAGCAGCCAAGTCGAGGGAGGGCCGCGGGCTCCCAAAAACATTCAGTACTTC. It is translated as CASSQVEGGPRAPKNIQYF.

The rearrangement links TRBV7-2 to TRBJ1-3, with D possibly TRBD1 on 5 matching bases. V was cut by 3 bases and J by 3 bases, with 18 bases left in between. This CDR3 spans 17 amino acids. CDR1 and CDR2 from the germline V gene are SGHTA and FQGNSA. CDR3 DNA: TGTGCCAGCAGCTTTCCCTTTCAGGGTCCGAATGGAAACACCATATATTTT. Protein: CASSFPFQGPNGNTIYF.

The gene calls are TRBV10-1 and TRBJ2-7; no clear D. Germline V gene data show CDR1 as WNHNN and CDR2 as SYGVQD (reference sequence). The CDR3 is made up of 11 amino acids. Between the trimmed V and J ends, which lost 6 bases and 2 bases, there was a span of 5 bases. CDR3 in amino acids: CASSETYEQYF. The CDR3, as DNA: TGCGCCAGCAGCGAGACCTACGAGCAGTACTTC.

The chain links TRBV7-3 to TRBJ2-3, with TRBD1 matching 9 bases. The germline gives CDR1 SGHTA, CDR2 FQGTGA. J was trimmed by 4 bases and V by 5 bases; bases with no gene match: 7. There are 15 residues in the CDR3. CDR3 sequence (DNA): TGTGCCAGCAGCAGTACGGGACAGGGAGCAGATACGCAGTATTTT. Translated: CASSSTGQGADTQYF.

This clone was recorded once. Other DNA sequences from this sample encode an identical CDR3 as well. V gene TRBV7-2 combines with J gene TRBJ2-7; the match to TRBD1 covers 7 bases. Germline-derived CDR1 and CDR2 are SGHTA and FQGNSA. The CDR3 has 14 amino acids. V shed 5 bases, J shed 1 base, and the junction held 5 bases outside the gene matches. CDR3 in amino acids: CASSPRQGSYEQYF. DNA for the CDR3: TGTGCCAGCAGCCCACGACAGGGATCCTACGAGCAGTACTTC.

With respect to this clone: This likely reflects a read error, since a far larger clone is one base away. The chain joins TRBV4-1 to TRBJ2-5; D remains ambiguous. The CDR3 spans 13 residues. Trimming pared 1 base from V and 12 bases from J, leaving 15 bases between. Germline V gene sequence: CDR1 MGHRA, CDR2 YSYEKL. The CDR3 bases are TGCGCCAGCAGCCAAGTAGGTGGCTACGAGAAGTACTTC. Translating gives CASSQVGGYEKYF.

The J gene is TRBJ1-2, the V gene TRBV5-1; D remains unclear. Germline assignment: CDR1 SGHRS and CDR2 YFSETQ. The length of the CDR3 is 14 residues. The germline V and J ends were trimmed by 1 base and 3 bases, with 10 bases remaining between them. CDR3 region: CASSLTSPHYGYTF. The CDR3 region has the DNA TGCGCCAGCAGCTTGACATCGCCCCACTATGGCTACACCTTC. Combining the CDR3 with reference TRBV5-1 and TRBJ1-2 gives the whole variable domain KAGVTQTPRYLIKTRGQQVTLSCSPISGHRSVSWYQQTPGQGLQFLFEYFSETQRNKGNFPGRFSGRQFSNSRSEMNVSTLELGDSALYLCASSLTSPHYGYTFGSGTRLTVV.

Comments on this clone: A far larger clone is just one base off, so this is likely a read error. This sample also contains other DNA sequences that code for the same CDR3. CDR3 DNA: TGTGCCAGCACCACGATGGGAGGGCCCACCTACGAGCAGTACTTC. Translation: CASTTMGGPTYEQYF. The chain has TRBV11-1 and TRBJ2-7, with 7 bases matching TRBD2. The V and J ends lost 7 bases and 2 bases, in that order; junction bases with no gene match: 11. Germline CDR1 and CDR2: SGHAT and FQDESV (reference sequence). The CDR3 is 15 residues long. Using reference TRBV11-1 and TRBJ2-7 for the parts outside the CDR3, the full variable domain is EAEVAQSPRYKITEKSQAVAFWCDPISGHATLYWYRQILGQGPELLVQFQDESVVDDSQLPKDRFSAERLKGVDSTLKIQPAELGDSAMYLCASTTMGGPTYEQYFGPGTRLTVT.

This sequence joins TRBV28 and TRBJ1-5; unclear D gene. V dropped 6 bases and J dropped 2 bases, with 14 bases sitting between them. CDR3 size: 15 residues. CDR1 MDHEN and CDR2 SYDVKM come from the germline V gene. The CDR3, as DNA: TGTGCCAGCAGGGATTGGGCAGGTGGCAATCAGCCCCAGCATTTT. Translated, it gives CASRDWAGGNQPQHF.

This chain uses TRBV10-3 with TRBJ1-2, with TRBD1 matching over 7 bases. Per germline, CDR1 ENHRY and CDR2 SYGVKD. The V gene end was trimmed by 7 bases and the J gene end by 6 bases; junction bases not matched to a gene: 11. The CDR3 runs 14 residues. The CDR3 nucleotides are TGTGCCATCAAGACCGACGACAGGGTTCATGGCTACACCTTC. This encodes CAIKTDDRVHGYTF.

As concerns this clone: A far larger clone is one nucleotide away, so this likely arose from a read error. V and J are TRBV30 and TRBJ2-1; D gene uncertain. Germline V lookup: CDR1 GTSNPN, CDR2 SVGIG (reference sequence). V was pared by 1 base and J by 9 bases, with 10 bases between. The CDR3 runs 12 residues. In DNA, the CDR3 is TGTGCCTGGAGTGACACGAGCCTTGAGCAGTTCTTC. It specifies CAWSDTSLEQFF.